A single sample gave rise to the 28 T cell receptor beta chains below, sequenced in a study of shared clonotypes between healthy human individuals (TCRdb year 2020). The library was obtained by the immunoSEQ multiplex PCR assay. Imported from immuneACCESS, the table was reduced by TCRdb to in-frame sequences with V and J called. These copies leave out some clones; in studies compared against another copy, an unresolved V gene accounts for under half, and the cause of the remainder is not known. The sample table contains some 1 million clones; only one count was recorded for about 80% of them. The ten top clones hold 1.4% of the sample. The sample taken for sequencing was memory CD4+ T cells sorted from blood. According to the study, the label for this sample's cell subset or site signals: CD45RA-negative fraction. Every receptor here comes from a man aged 18 to 30 in good health.

V usage is TRBV28 and J usage is TRBJ2-2; 10 bases align to TRBD1. Per germline, CDR1 MDHEN and CDR2 SYDVKM. Unmatched junction bases numbered 11, after V lost 6 bases and J lost 7 bases. The CDR3 sequence is 16 residues long. CDR3 sequence: CASSEPGQGKNGELFF. The CDR3 DNA sequence: TGTGCCAGCAGCGAACCGGGACAGGGGAAAAACGGGGAGCTGTTTTTT.

The CDR3 region is CASSLGGEVYEQYF. In DNA, the CDR3 is TGTGCCAGCAGCTTGGGGGGAGAGGTCTACGAGCAGTACTTC. The rearrangement uses TRBV5-4 and TRBJ2-7; D perhaps matches TRBD2 (5 bases). Germline V gives CDR1 SGHNT, CDR2 YYREEE (reference sequence). V was pared by 0 bases and J by 3 bases, with 10 bases between. This CDR3 is built from 14 residues. The full variable domain, in which reference TRBV5-4 and TRBJ2-7 provide the parts outside the CDR3, is ETGVTQSPTHLIKTRGQQVTLRCSSQSGHNTVSWYQQALGQGPQFIFQYYREEENGRGNFPPRFSGLQFPNYSSELNVNALELDDSALYLCASSLGGEVYEQYFGPGTRLTVT.

The rearrangement links TRBV6-5 to TRBJ1-1, with D possibly being TRBD1 (5 bases). This CDR3 is 16 amino acids long. Germline CDR1 is MNHEY and CDR2 is SVGAGI. V was pared by 2 bases and J by 2 bases, with 15 bases between. The CDR3 spells CASSYASIQGNTEAFF. The DNA of the CDR3 is TGTGCCAGCAGTTACGCTTCGATTCAGGGTAACACTGAAGCTTTCTTT.

Here the CDR3 reads CASSVAHPHEQFF. The DNA for the CDR3 is TGTGCCAGCAGCGTAGCCCACCCCCATGAGCAGTTCTTC. This sequence joins TRBV9 and TRBJ2-1; D is ambiguous. CDR3 length: 13 amino acids. Trimming pared 0 bases from V and 8 bases from J, leaving 9 bases between. Germline CDR1 and CDR2: SGDLS and YYNGEE.

This clone was detected only a few times. The rearrangement links TRBV5-8 to TRBJ1-4; perhaps TRBD1 as D (6 bases). Trimming removed 4 bases from V and 8 bases from J, with 21 bases in between. CDR1 is SGHTS, CDR2 YDEGEE, per germline. The CDR3 contains 16 residues. CDR3 in DNA: TGTGCCAGCAGCCGCAGGGAGCAGGGGACGAAGGAAAAACTGTTTTTT. This codes for CASSRREQGTKEKLFF. Complete variable domain (other parts from reference TRBV5-8 and TRBJ1-4): EAGVTQSPTHLIKTRGQQATLRCSPISGHTSVYWYQQALGLGLQFLLWYDEGEERNRGNFPPRFSGRQFPNYSSELNVNALELEDSALYLCASSRREQGTKEKLFFGSGTQLSVL.

The chain couples TRBV10-3 to TRBJ1-1, with TRBD1 matching over 8 bases. The J segment lost 8 bases and the V segment lost 10 bases, leaving 12 bases of the junction unmatched. CDR1 ENHRY and CDR2 SYGVKD come from the germline V gene. The CDR3 covers 13 residues. The CDR3 DNA sequence: TGTGCCACCCAGGGGACACAGGGGGTAGAAGCTTTCTTT. This sequence encodes CATQGTQGVEAFF.

The J gene is TRBJ2-1, the V gene TRBV5-1; possibly TRBD1 or TRBD2 for D (5 bases each). From germline, CDR1 is SGHRS and CDR2 YFSETQ. The V end was cut by 0 bases, the J end by 6 bases, with 10 bases between. The CDR3 has 14 residues. This CDR3 is CASSLGAGSNEQFF. CDR3 nucleotides: TGCGCCAGCAGCTTGGGGGCAGGGAGCAATGAGCAGTTCTTC.

V usage is TRBV13 and J usage is TRBJ2-7, with unresolved D. This CDR3 is built from 14 residues. The germline CDR1 and CDR2 sequences are PRHDT and FYEKMQ (reference sequence). Trimming removed 4 bases at V and 0 bases at J, with 10 bases between. CDR3 nucleotide sequence: TGTGCCAGCAGCTCTTCCAGGAACTCCTACGAGCAGTACTTC. It yields the protein CASSSSRNSYEQYF.

The rearrangement joins TRBV30 to TRBJ2-5; D might be TRBD1 (6 bases). The CDR3 totals 13 residues. Germline values: CDR1 GTSNPN, CDR2 SVGIG (reference sequence). V lost 5 bases, J lost 4 bases, and 14 bases lay in between. The DNA for the CDR3 is TGTGCCTGGGATGCCCAGGGGAGAGAGACCCAGTACTTC. It yields the protein CAWDAQGRETQYF.

V and J are TRBV10-1 and TRBJ2-7; D possibly corresponds to TRBD2 (5 bases). Germline V CDR1 and CDR2: WNHNN, SYGVQD (reference sequence). Trimming pared 1 base from V and 0 bases from J, leaving 10 bases between. CDR3 length: 15 amino acids. The CDR3 spells CASSEFVGDSYEQYF. The CDR3 coding sequence is TGCGCCAGCAGTGAGTTCGTCGGGGACTCCTACGAGCAGTACTTC.

J is TRBJ2-7 and V is TRBV6-5; D is possibly TRBD1 or TRBD2 (5 bases each). V dropped 5 bases and J dropped 7 bases, with 18 bases sitting between them. Germline V gene sequence: CDR1 MNHEY, CDR2 SVGAGI. The CDR3 spans 14 residues. The CDR3 sequence: CASSAGPGAGEQYF. DNA for the CDR3: TGTGCCAGCAGTGCAGGACCCGGGGCAGGGGAGCAGTACTTC.

The rearrangement links TRBV5-6 to TRBJ1-1, with D perhaps TRBD1 (5 bases). CDR1 and CDR2 from the germline V gene are SGHDT and YYEEEE. This CDR3 spans 16 amino acids. V was shortened by 0 bases and J by 1 base, with 13 bases between the two germline ends. In DNA form, the CDR3 reads TGTGCCAGCAGCTTGGAGGAGGGGCGAGGGAACACTGAAGCTTTCTTT. Translated: CASSLEEGRGNTEAFF.

The chain is built from TRBV10-3 and TRBJ2-3; 12 bases fit TRBD2. Germline trimming cut 2 bases from V and 3 bases from J; bases unmatched to any gene: 3. The CDR3 is 16 residues long. CDR1 is ENHRY, CDR2 SYGVKD, per germline. The CDR3 here is CAISEGLAGGTDTQYF. Here the CDR3 DNA reads TGTGCCATCAGTGAGGGTCTAGCGGGAGGGACAGATACGCAGTATTTT.

To note about this clone: Relative to the germline gene, one junction end is altered; a read error may explain this. The gene calls are TRBV28 and TRBJ2-7; 7 nucleotides line up with TRBD1. This CDR3 is built from 14 residues. Germline V gives CDR1 MDHEN, CDR2 SYDVKM. The CDR3 region is CASSPHFIPGQPNF. As DNA, the CDR3 is TGTGCCAGCAGTCCTCACTTCATCCCGGGACAGCCAAACTTC.

Turning to this clone: This sequence may be a read error, since a much larger clone differs from it by one base. The rearrangement uses TRBV6-5 and TRBJ2-7; 12 positions agree with TRBD2. The CDR3 length is 14 residues. Germline lookup yields CDR1 MNHEY and CDR2 SVGAGI. The V and J ends lost 7 bases and 2 bases, in that order; junction bases with no gene match: 3. The CDR3 region is CASTRTSGTYEQYF. The CDR3 bases are TGTGCCAGCACCCGGACTAGCGGGACCTACGAGCAGTACTTC.

The rearrangement uses TRBV10-2 and TRBJ2-5; TRBD2 matches at 10 bases. Per germline, CDR1 WSHSY and CDR2 SAAADI. CDR3 length: 16 amino acids. The V and J ends lost 5 bases and 4 bases, in that order; junction bases with no gene match: 10. The CDR3 nucleotides read TGCGCCAGCAGTAAGATAGCGGGAGGAGCCCGAGAGACCCAGTACTTC. It is translated as CASSKIAGGARETQYF.

This sequence joins TRBV2 and TRBJ1-1; the match to TRBD1 covers 10 bases. This CDR3 is 15 amino acids long. CDR1 is SNHLY, CDR2 FYNNEI, per germline. With V trimmed by 6 bases and J by 4 bases, 8 bases remained unmatched. The CDR3 protein is CASSARDRGGTEAFF. The CDR3 DNA reads TGTGCCAGCAGCGCCCGGGACAGGGGAGGCACTGAAGCTTTCTTT. The whole variable domain, filled in from reference TRBV2 and TRBJ1-1, reads EPEVTQTPSHQVTQMGQEVILRCVPISNHLYFYWYRQILGQKVEFLVSFYNNEISEKSEIFDDQFSVERPDGSNFTLKIRSTKLEDSAMYFCASSARDRGGTEAFFGQGTRLTVV.

This clone appeared once. The chain couples TRBV6-1 to TRBJ2-2, with 7 bases that match TRBD2. Germline V lookup: CDR1 MNHNS, CDR2 SASEGT. CDR3 length: 17 amino acids. Trimming at V came to 2 bases and at J to 1 base, leaving 7 bases not matched to a gene. The CDR3 DNA is TGTGCCAGCAGTGAATACCCCGGCGGGAGGAACACCGGGGAGCTGTTTTTT. Encoded protein: CASSEYPGGRNTGELFF.

This chain joins TRBV19 and TRBJ2-7; TRBD2 matches at 13 bases. Trimming at V came to 3 bases and at J to 3 bases, leaving 2 bases not matched to a gene. The CDR3 is 15 amino acids. Germline-derived CDR1 and CDR2 are LNHDA and SQIVND (reference sequence). CDR3 coding DNA: TGTGCCAGTAGTATGACTAGCGGGAGGCACTACGAGCAGTACTTC. It specifies CASSMTSGRHYEQYF.

The chain couples TRBV28 to TRBJ2-7; a possible D gene is TRBD1 (7 bases). Germline-derived CDR1 and CDR2 are MDHEN and SYDVKM. Trimming shortened V by 3 bases and J by 4 bases, and 16 bases separated the two germline ends. There are 15 residues in the CDR3. The CDR3 here is CASSLLSTGTYEQYF. The CDR3 nucleotides read TGTGCCAGCAGTTTGTTGTCGACAGGGACTTACGAGCAGTACTTC.

V and J are TRBV28 and TRBJ2-2; the D is unclear. This CDR3 has 13 residues. Germline V gives CDR1 MDHEN, CDR2 SYDVKM. V was pared by 6 bases and J by 6 bases, with 11 bases between. DNA of the CDR3: TGTGCCAGCAGGTCCGGTTTGGCCGGGGAGCTGTTTTTT. The encoded protein is CASRSGLAGELFF.

The chain couples TRBV5-6 to TRBJ1-6; D is possibly TRBD1 (5 bases). V lost 2 bases, J lost 6 bases, and 12 bases lay in between. The V gene's germline CDR1 is SGHDT and CDR2 YYEEEE. The CDR3 runs 15 residues. The CDR3 here is CASSLRTSSNSPLHF. DNA for the CDR3: TGTGCCAGCAGCTTAAGGACATCTTCTAATTCACCCCTCCACTTT.

This rearrangement joins TRBV11-3 to TRBJ2-1; D uncertain. Germline V gene sequence: CDR1 SGHNT, CDR2 YENEEA. The CDR3 consists of 11 residues. V was cut by 6 bases and J by 10 bases, with 10 bases left in between. The CDR3: CASSFDREQFF. Here the CDR3 DNA reads TGTGCCAGCAGTTTTGACCGGGAGCAGTTCTTC.

The rearrangement joins TRBV7-9 to TRBJ1-2, with TRBD1 as a possible D gene (6 bases). This CDR3 comprises 13 residues. Germline values: CDR1 SEHNR, CDR2 FQNEAQ (reference sequence). V lost 3 bases and J 4 bases, leaving 9 bases between the germline ends. The DNA of the CDR3 is TGTGCCAGCAGCTTCCAGGGGAGCTATGGCTACACCTTC. Its translation: CASSFQGSYGYTF.

The chain carries TRBV2 and TRBJ2-5; tentative D call: TRBD1 (5 bases). Trimming removed 3 bases at V and 5 bases at J, with 13 bases between. This CDR3 comprises 14 residues. Germline values: CDR1 SNHLY, CDR2 FYNNEI. As DNA, the CDR3 is TGTGCCAGCAGTGACTTTCAGGGAAGGGAGACCCAGTACTTC. Translating it yields CASSDFQGRETQYF.

The chain joins TRBV5-1 to TRBJ1-4; unclear D gene. The V end lost 4 bases, the J end lost 7 bases, and 11 bases lay between the germline ends. Germline lookup yields CDR1 SGHRS and CDR2 YFSETQ. This CDR3 spans 13 amino acids. CDR3 sequence reads: CASSPLAGEKLFF. Written as DNA, the CDR3 is TGCGCCAGCAGCCCATTGGCGGGTGAAAAACTGTTTTTT. Together with reference TRBV5-1 and TRBJ1-4, the CDR3 gives the full variable domain: KAGVTQTPRYLIKTRGQQVTLSCSPISGHRSVSWYQQTPGQGLQFLFEYFSETQRNKGNFPGRFSGRQFSNSRSEMNVSTLELGDSALYLCASSPLAGEKLFFGSGTQLSVL.

The V gene is TRBV28, the J gene TRBJ1-2; D gene unclear. There are 14 residues in the CDR3. Germline values: CDR1 MDHEN, CDR2 SYDVKM. Trimming removed 6 bases at V and 3 bases at J, with 14 bases between. The CDR3 loop is CASSKLGKHYGYTF. The CDR3 nucleotides read TGTGCCAGCAGCAAACTCGGGAAGCACTATGGCTACACCTTC.

On this clone: This sequence may be a read error, since a much larger clone differs from it by one base. V and J are TRBV7-2 and TRBJ2-2; D unclear. Germline V gene sequence: CDR1 SGHTA, CDR2 FQGNSA. The CDR3 is made up of 13 amino acids. Trimming took 5 bases from V and 0 from J, leaving 4 bases between them. The DNA for the CDR3 is TGTGCCAGCAGCGGGGCGAACACCGGGGAGCTGTTTTTT. As protein: CASSGANTGELFF. The complete variable domain, with remaining parts taken from reference TRBV7-2 and TRBJ2-2, reads GAGVSQSPSNKVTEKGKDVELRCDPISGHTALYWYRQSLGQGLEFLIYFQGNSAPDKSGLPSDRFSAERTGGSVSTLTIQRTQQEDSAVYLCASSGANTGELFFGEGSRLTVL.